The TCR beta chain described here comes from a study of siplizumab effects on memory and regulatory T cells. Findings and limits, study-wide: Proliferating CD4+ or CD8+ clones, roughly 75-97% of them, lacked an assignable naive or memory phenotype.

On this clone itself: The antigen remains undetermined.

V was trimmed by 1 base and J by 1 base, leaving 13 bases between them. Germline CDR1 reads MNHNS; CDR2 reads SASEGT. This CDR3 region has 16 residues. Assays examined about 100,000 TCR templates per sample. Method: immunoSEQ multiplex PCR; TCRdb's copy keeps in-frame clones and lacks some. The sample yields 70,000 to 100,000 clones, 93% seen once. The chain combines TRBV6-1 with TRBJ1-2; D gene ambiguous. Material: CD8+ T cells sorted from blood. The receptor comes from a human donor in good health. The DNA of the CDR3 is TGTGCCAGCAGTGAAGGCCCCTCGGATTATAACTATGGCTACACCTTC. Protein: CASSEGPSDYNYGYTF.